These 14 T cell receptor beta chains were all obtained from the same sample, sequenced in a study of spatial heterogeneity in lung cancer. General observations from the study: Tumoral mutation counts were tracked by counts of expanded intratumoral alpha and beta TCRs.

These TCRs' antigens remain unknown. TCRdb analysed the 5' RACE reads with MiXCR anew, one entry per CDR3 protein. The table lists approximately 5,900 distinct CDR3 sequences, 17% of them singletons, with about 14% in the top ten. Stated time point: sample taken at primary tumor resection. Specimen: lung tumor tissue, collected at surgery. The receptors come from a male donor with early-stage non-small cell lung cancer.

By share of the sample, this clonotype is medium-sized (0.01 to 0.1%). The DNA of the CDR3 is TGTGCCAGCAGCCAAGGCGCTCTGGTTGAGCAGTTCTTC. It specifies CASSQGALVEQFF. The gene calls are TRBV14 and TRBJ2-1; the D is unclear. From germline, CDR1 is SGHDN and CDR2 FVKESK. The CDR3 has 13 residues. V shed 1 base and J shed 9 bases, with 10 bases lying between them.

This clonotype counts as medium-sized. The gene calls are TRBV6-2 or TRBV6-3 and TRBJ2-3, with 7 bases lining up with TRBD2. The CDR3 is made up of 15 amino acids. V was clipped by 0 bases and J by 3 bases; unmatched bases: 3. Germline loops: CDR1 MNHEY, CDR2 SVGEGT. This chain's CDR3 is CASSYSSGDTDTQYF. CDR3 bases: TGTGCCAGCAGTTACTCGAGCGGGGATACAGATACGCAGTATTTT.

This clonotype appeared many times. V and J are TRBV11-2 and TRBJ2-7; a possible D gene is TRBD2 (5 bases). CDR1 SGHAT and CDR2 FQNNGV come from the germline V gene. The CDR3 extends over 16 amino acids. V gave up 2 bases and J gave up 5 bases, with 19 bases separating them. The CDR3 sequence is CASSLTLVSSGHEQYF. CDR3 DNA: TGTGCCAGCAGCTTAACACTAGTCAGTTCCGGCCACGAGCAGTACTTC.

This clonotype was observed at least ten times. The chain recombines TRBV28 with TRBJ2-2; the D is unclear. The CDR3 consists of 15 residues. Germline CDR1 and CDR2: MDHEN and SYDVKM. Trimming took off 2 bases at V and 6 bases at J, with 13 bases between the two ends. In DNA, the CDR3 is TGTGCCAGCAGTTTAGGGTCGAGCCAGTCCGGGGAGCTGTTTTTT. Residues: CASSLGSSQSGELFF.

In this sample, this clonotype is medium-sized. The rearrangement links TRBV5-5 to TRBJ2-5, with D maybe TRBD2 (6 bases). The CDR3 has 14 amino acids. V was clipped by 4 bases and J by 1 base, with 11 bases between them. Germline CDR1 is SGHKS and CDR2 is YYEKEE (reference sequence). DNA of the CDR3: TGTGCCAGCAGCGCGGGGACGGTCCAAGAGACCCAGTACTTC. It codes for CASSAGTVQETQYF. The variable domain in full, completed from reference TRBV5-5 and TRBJ2-5, reads DAGVTQSPTHLIKTRGQQVTLRCSPISGHKSVSWYQQVLGQGPQFIFQYYEKEERGRGNFPDRFSARQFPNYSSELNVNALLLGDSALYLCASSAGTVQETQYFGPGTRLLVL.

Only a few counts were recorded for this clonotype. The chain combines TRBV29-1 with TRBJ2-4, with no clear D. The V gene's germline CDR1 is SQVTM and CDR2 ANQGSEA. Trimming pared 4 bases from V and 0 bases from J, leaving 13 bases between. This CDR3 is built from 15 residues. The CDR3 nucleotides read TGCAGCGTTGTTGGAAGGCCTCTAGCCAAAAACATTCAGTACTTC. This translates into CSVVGRPLAKNIQYF.

Relative to its sample, this clonotype is medium-sized. The rearrangement uses TRBV6-8 and TRBJ2-7; D uncertain. Germline V gene lookup returns CDR1 MNHGY and CDR2 SAAAGT. The CDR3 length is 14 residues. Trimming stripped 2 bases from V and 9 bases from J, with 17 bases between. This chain's CDR3 is CASSYRTIYEWQYF. CDR3 in DNA: TGTGCCAGCAGTTACAGGACCATATACGAGTGGCAGTACTTC.

Relative to its sample, this clonotype is medium-sized (0.01 to 0.1%). The chain links TRBV29-1 to TRBJ1-5, with 10 bases matching TRBD1. Germline values: CDR1 SQVTM, CDR2 ANQGSEA. The CDR3 is 14 residues long. V lost 5 bases, J lost 9 bases, and 10 bases stayed unmatched. CDR3 sequence (DNA): TGCAGCGTTCTACTGACAGGGGGCGTCGGGCCCCAGCATTTT. It translates to CSVLLTGGVGPQHF.

The rearrangement links TRBV10-3 to TRBJ2-5, with D maybe TRBD2 (5 bases). CDR3 length: 13 residues. From germline, CDR1 is ENHRY and CDR2 SYGVKD. Trimming took off 6 bases at V and 1 base at J, with 9 bases between the two ends. The DNA for the CDR3 is TGTGCCATCAGGGAGGCGTTCCAAGAGACCCAGTACTTC. Translated, it gives CAIREAFQETQYF.

The chain's CDR3 is CASSLLQGGTNEKLFF. The CDR3 region has the DNA TGTGCCAGCAGTCTCCTCCAGGGAGGAACTAATGAAAAACTGTTTTTT. The chain recombines TRBV12-3 or TRBV12-4 with TRBJ1-4; perhaps TRBD1 as D (5 bases). Trimming took 5 bases from V and 1 from J, leaving 14 bases between them. This CDR3 spans 16 amino acids.

Many counts were recorded for this clonotype. This chain connects TRBV24-1 to TRBJ2-5; 7 nucleotides match TRBD2. With 3 bases clipped from V and 2 bases from J, the junction kept 8 bases outside the gene matches. This CDR3 spans 16 amino acids. Germline V gene sequence: CDR1 KGHDR, CDR2 SFDVKD. The CDR3 loop is CATSDRGRLAQETQYF. The CDR3 DNA sequence: TGTGCCACCAGTGATCGCGGGAGATTGGCACAAGAGACCCAGTACTTC.

This clonotype is medium-sized within its sample. The V call is TRBV6-6, the J call TRBJ2-7, with D perhaps TRBD1 or TRBD2 (6 bases each). Germline V gives CDR1 MNHNY, CDR2 SVGAGI (reference sequence). The V gene lost 6 bases and the J gene lost 5 bases, with 20 bases spanning the gap. The CDR3 runs 15 residues. The CDR3 nucleotides are TGTGCCAGCAGATTACAACGTGGGGGGCCGGACGAGCAGTACTTC. Residues: CASRLQRGGPDEQYF.

In its sample, this clonotype is medium-sized. The chain uses TRBV30 and TRBJ1-1; D unclear. V was pared by 0 bases and J by 4 bases, with 9 bases between. Germline CDR1 reads GTSNPN; CDR2 reads SVGIG (reference sequence). The CDR3 consists of 13 residues. The CDR3 nucleotides are TGTGCCTGGAGTGTAATCCCGAGCACTGAAGCTTTCTTT. Amino acids: CAWSVIPSTEAFF.

This clonotype was seen just once. V and J are TRBV18 and TRBJ2-3; D is uncertain. Germline lookup yields CDR1 KGHSH and CDR2 LQKENI. This CDR3 has 11 amino acids. The V gene lost 3 bases and the J gene lost 8 bases, with 6 bases spanning the gap. CDR3 sequence reads: CASSPDGTQYF. The CDR3 DNA is TGTGCCAGCTCACCGGATGGTACGCAGTATTTT.